These T cell receptor beta chains were read from a single sample in a study of response to subunit inactivated influenza vaccine. One entry per CDR3 protein, called by TCRdb with MiXCR from the RT-PCR reads. The data show hundreds of thousands of distinct CDR3 sequences, approximately 15% seen once. The source material was CD4+ T cells sorted from PBMCs, sampled less than 30 months after vaccination. The source of these receptors is a man in his fifties or sixties who received an inactivated influenza vaccine. CDR3s include the opening cysteine and the closing phenylalanine or tryptophan. The order of the fields is clone size, V gene, CDR3 length, D gene, J gene, CDR3 protein, CDR3 DNA. A D gene is named only where the DNA matches it firmly. Clone size appears in some rows only: once, few, many, or a class for an expanded clone.

>few|TRBV11-2|17|.|TRBJ1-1
CASSLGLRGKRDTEAFF
TGTGCCAGCAGCTTAGGCCTTCGGGGAAAGAGGGACACTGAAGCTTTCTTT
>many|TRBV5-6|11|.|TRBJ1-2
CASSRDREGAF
TGTGCCAGCAGCCGAGACCGAGAAGGGGCCTTC
>many|TRBV11-2|13|.|TRBJ2-1
CASSPGTRNEQFF
TGTGCCAGCAGCCCGGGGACGCGGAATGAGCAGTTCTTC
>.|TRBV5-5|13|.|TRBJ2-2
CASSLGVIGELFF
TGTGCCAGCAGCTTGGGGGTGATCGGGGAGCTGTTTTTT
>few|TRBV6-1|9|.|TRBJ2-2
CASPRELFF
TGTGCCTCCCCTAGGGAGCTGTTTTTT
>.|TRBV28|13|.|TRBJ2-1
CASRLRDSDEQFF
TGTGCCAGCAGGTTAAGGGATTCAGATGAGCAGTTCTTC
>few|TRBV6-1|13|.|TRBJ2-3
CASSGQITDTQYF
TGTGCCAGCAGTGGACAGATCACAGATACGCAGTATTTT
>.|TRBV5-1|15|TRBD1|TRBJ2-1
CASRRGGQGDNEQFF
TGCGCCAGCAGAAGAGGGGGACAGGGAGACAATGAGCAGTTCTTC
>.|TRBV7-6|14|TRBD1|TRBJ2-2
CASSAGQGTGELFF
TGTGCCAGCAGCGCGGGACAGGGCACCGGGGAGCTGTTTTTT
>many|TRBV2|13|.|TRBJ1-1
CASGPDMNTEAFF
TGTGCCAGCGGTCCGGATATGAACACTGAAGCTTTCTTT
>many|TRBV24-1|18|TRBD2|TRBJ2-5
CATSDIGTSGRAVETQYF
TGTGCCACCAGTGATATAGGGACTAGCGGGAGGGCTGTCGAGACCCAGTACTTC
>.|TRBV20-1|14|.|TRBJ2-7
CSARAGFTSYEQYF
TGCAGTGCCAGGGCAGGGTTTACGTCCTACGAGCAGTACTTC
>.|TRBV7-2|17|.|TRBJ2-7
CASSLGAFGTRLYEQYF
TGTGCCAGCAGCTTAGGCGCTTTCGGGACAAGACTCTACGAGCAGTACTTC
>.|TRBV15|13|.|TRBJ2-7
CATSRDSPYEQYF
TGTGCCACCAGCAGAGATTCCCCCTACGAGCAGTACTTC
>.|TRBV7-2|13|.|TRBJ2-7
CASSLRRNYEQYF
TGTGCCAGCAGCTTACGACGGAACTACGAGCAGTACTTC
>.|TRBV9|14|.|TRBJ2-2
CASSMTSRGGELFF
TGTGCCAGCAGCATGACTAGTCGCGGCGGGGAGCTGTTTTTT
>few|TRBV4-2|15|.|TRBJ1-4
CASSQARTTNEKLFF
TGTGCCAGCAGCCAAGCCCGAACAACTAATGAAAAACTGTTTTTT
>many|TRBV19|15|TRBD2|TRBJ2-1
CASSIASGTYNEQFF
TGTGCCAGTAGTATAGCTAGCGGGACGTACAATGAGCAGTTCTTC
>.|TRBV6-5|16|TRBD2|TRBJ2-3
CASSYFSGGAGDTQYF
TGTGCCAGCAGTTACTTTAGCGGGGGGGCGGGAGATACGCAGTATTTT
>.|TRBV20-1|16|TRBD1|TRBJ1-5
CSAREPLGTENQPQHF
TGCAGTGCTAGAGAACCCCTGGGGACAGAGAATCAGCCCCAGCATTTT
>many|TRBV30|13|.|TRBJ2-2
CAWSGQGHGELFF
TGTGCCTGGAGTGGTCAAGGGCACGGGGAGCTGTTTTTT
>.|TRBV7-2|15|TRBD1|TRBJ2-7
CASSLDRGYYYEQYF
TGTGCCAGCAGCTTAGACAGGGGGTATTACTACGAGCAGTACTTC
>.|TRBV7-9|17|.|TRBJ1-3
CASSLFGEGLSGNTIYF
TGTGCCAGCAGCTTATTCGGCGAAGGCCTCTCTGGAAACACCATATATTTT
>few|TRBV7-8|15|.|TRBJ2-1
CASSQARRGANEQFF
TGTGCCAGCAGCCAGGCTAGAAGAGGAGCCAATGAGCAGTTCTTC
>.|TRBV12-3/TRBV12-4|16|TRBD1|TRBJ1-5
CASSLGAGGVSQPQHF
TGTGCCAGCAGTTTAGGAGCAGGGGGCGTTTCTCAGCCCCAGCATTTT
>.|TRBV6-1|15|TRBD2|TRBJ2-2
CASRTTGTSDGELFF
TGTGCCAGCAGGACGACCGGGACTAGCGACGGGGAGCTGTTTTTT
>.|TRBV12-3/TRBV12-4|15|TRBD2|TRBJ2-5
CASSRLARKQETQYF
TGTGCCAGCAGTCGACTAGCGAGAAAACAAGAGACCCAGTACTTC
>few|TRBV5-1|15|TRBD2|TRBJ2-7
CASSTTSGSPSEQYF
TGCGCCAGCAGCACGACTAGCGGGAGTCCCTCCGAGCAGTACTTC
>.|TRBV12-3/TRBV12-4|14|.|TRBJ1-4
CASSLTGINEKLFF
TGTGCCAGCAGTTTAACAGGGATTAATGAAAAACTGTTTTTT
>.|TRBV9|15|.|TRBJ2-3
CASSVDVGMRDTQYF
TGTGCCAGCAGCGTAGATGTGGGGATGCGGGATACGCAGTATTTT
>many|TRBV11-2|13|.|TRBJ1-4
CASSLEIGEKLFF
TGTGCCAGCAGCTTAGAAATTGGTGAAAAACTGTTTTTT
>many|TRBV27|13|TRBD1|TRBJ1-1
CASRLTGGTEAFF
TGTGCCAGCAGACTTACAGGGGGCACTGAAGCTTTCTTT
>.|TRBV7-8|15|.|TRBJ1-5
CASSLVRTPERPQHF
TGTGCCAGCAGCTTAGTGCGGACCCCGGAACGGCCCCAGCATTTT
>.|TRBV6-2/TRBV6-3|17|TRBD1|TRBJ1-5
CASSHPNRGSSNQPQHF
TGTGCCAGCAGTCACCCGAACAGGGGAAGTAGCAATCAGCCCCAGCATTTT
>.|TRBV28|15|TRBD1|TRBJ2-7
CASRRRDSLTYEQYF
TGTGCCAGCAGGCGCCGGGACAGCCTGACTTACGAGCAGTACTTC
>.|TRBV6-5|14|.|TRBJ1-2
CASSYAGLHYGYTF
TGTGCCAGCAGTTACGCAGGCTTACACTATGGCTACACCTTC
>once|TRBV6-1|13|.|TRBJ2-7
CASSETAAYEQYF
TGTGCCAGCAGTGAAACAGCCGCCTACGAGCAGTACTTC
>many|TRBV5-6|14|.|TRBJ1-2
CASSSHSGHYGYTF
TGTGCCAGCAGCTCCCATTCAGGGCACTATGGCTACACCTTC
>.|TRBV9|13|.|TRBJ2-3
CASSVASQDTQYF
TGTGCCAGCAGCGTAGCGAGCCAGGATACGCAGTATTTT
>few|TRBV20-1|16|TRBD2|TRBJ2-7
CSASIASGREFYEQYF
TGCAGTGCTAGTATTGCTAGCGGGAGAGAATTCTACGAGCAGTACTTC
>.|TRBV28|14|.|TRBJ2-7
CASTPFGAAYEQYF
TGTGCCAGCACCCCCTTCGGCGCCGCCTACGAGCAGTACTTC
>.|TRBV19|13|TRBD1|TRBJ2-1
CASEGQGHNEQFF
TGTGCCAGTGAGGGACAGGGGCACAATGAGCAGTTCTTC
>few|TRBV7-2|13|TRBD2|TRBJ2-7
CASSELRLAEQYF
TGTGCCAGCAGCGAACTAAGACTAGCGGAGCAGTACTTC
>few|TRBV5-1|15|TRBD2|TRBJ2-1
CASSLIAGGYNEQFF
TGCGCCAGCAGCTTGATCGCGGGAGGCTACAATGAGCAGTTCTTC
>.|TRBV28|16|TRBD2|TRBJ2-1
CASRRGGSGGYNEQFF
TGTGCCAGCAGACGTGGAGGTAGCGGGGGATACAATGAGCAGTTCTTC
>few|TRBV7-8|13|.|TRBJ2-5
CASSLVTLETQYF
TGTGCCAGCAGCTTAGTTACCTTGGAGACCCAGTACTTC
>few|TRBV4-2|16|.|TRBJ2-7
CASSQDWSGGVYEQYF
TGTGCCAGCAGCCAAGATTGGAGCGGAGGGGTCTACGAGCAGTACTTC
>many|TRBV9|15|.|TRBJ2-1
CASSGFGSTYNEQFF
TGTGCCAGCAGCGGTTTCGGATCGACCTACAATGAGCAGTTCTTC
>few|TRBV10-3|14|.|TRBJ2-1
CAISGVPLTREQFF
TGTGCCATCAGTGGAGTCCCCTTGACCCGGGAGCAGTTCTTC
>.|TRBV28|19|TRBD2|TRBJ2-3
CASSSAKWVLAGGQDTQYF
TGTGCCAGCAGCTCGGCCAAATGGGTTCTAGCGGGAGGACAAGATACGCAGTATTTT
>.|TRBV11-2|15|.|TRBJ2-5
CASSLGSGFGETQYF
TGTGCCAGCAGCTTAGGGTCTGGGTTTGGTGAGACCCAGTACTTC
>.|TRBV11-2|13|.|TRBJ2-5
CASSLERLETQYF
TGTGCCAGCAGCTTAGAGCGCCTAGAGACCCAGTACTTC
>.|TRBV5-6|14|.|TRBJ2-5
CASRKTTFQETQYF
TGTGCCAGCAGGAAGACAACCTTCCAAGAGACCCAGTACTTC
>.|TRBV4-1|17|.|TRBJ1-6
CASSQEGTLRVDSPLHF
TGCGCCAGCAGCCAAGAAGGGACCCTGCGGGTTGATTCACCCCTCCACTTT
>.|TRBV2|12|TRBD1|TRBJ1-1
CASGTGMTEAFF
TGTGCCAGCGGGACAGGGATGACTGAAGCTTTCTTT
>.|TRBV24-1|17|.|TRBJ2-5
CATSDVVGSGSQETQYF
TGTGCCACCAGTGATGTCGTTGGTAGCGGATCCCAAGAGACCCAGTACTTC
>few|TRBV7-2|11|.|TRBJ1-2
CASSREYGYTF
TGTGCCAGCAGCCGGGAGTATGGCTACACCTTC